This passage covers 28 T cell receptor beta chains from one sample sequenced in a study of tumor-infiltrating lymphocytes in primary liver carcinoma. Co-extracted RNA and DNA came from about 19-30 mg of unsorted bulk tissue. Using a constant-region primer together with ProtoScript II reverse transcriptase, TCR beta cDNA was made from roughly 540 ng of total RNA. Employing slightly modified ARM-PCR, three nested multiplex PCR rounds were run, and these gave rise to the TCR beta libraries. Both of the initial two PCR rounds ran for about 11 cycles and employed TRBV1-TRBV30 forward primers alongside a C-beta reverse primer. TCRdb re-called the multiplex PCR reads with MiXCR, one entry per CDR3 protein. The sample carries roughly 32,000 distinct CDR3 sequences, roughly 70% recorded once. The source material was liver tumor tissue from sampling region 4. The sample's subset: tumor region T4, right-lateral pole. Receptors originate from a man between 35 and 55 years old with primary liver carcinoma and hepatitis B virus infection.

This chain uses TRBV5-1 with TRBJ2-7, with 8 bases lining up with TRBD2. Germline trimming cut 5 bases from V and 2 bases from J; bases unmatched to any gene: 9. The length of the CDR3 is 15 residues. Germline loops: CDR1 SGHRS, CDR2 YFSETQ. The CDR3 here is CASRPERGSPYEQYF. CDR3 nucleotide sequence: TGCGCCAGCAGACCCGAGCGGGGGAGTCCCTACGAGCAGTACTTC.

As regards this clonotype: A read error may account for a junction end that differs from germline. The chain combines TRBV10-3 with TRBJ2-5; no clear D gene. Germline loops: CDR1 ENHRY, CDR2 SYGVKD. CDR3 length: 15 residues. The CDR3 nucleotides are TGTACCATCAGTGCGGTCTCGAGGTCCCAAGAGACCCAGTACTTT. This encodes CTISAVSRSQETQYF.

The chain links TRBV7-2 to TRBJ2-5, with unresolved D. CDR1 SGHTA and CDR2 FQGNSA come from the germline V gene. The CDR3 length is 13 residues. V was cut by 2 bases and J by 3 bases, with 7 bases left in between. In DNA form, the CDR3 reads TGTGCCAGCAGCTTAAGAGTAGAAGAGACCCAGTACTTC. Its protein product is CASSLRVEETQYF. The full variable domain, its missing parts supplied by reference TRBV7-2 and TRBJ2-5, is GAGVSQSPSNKVTEKGKDVELRCDPISGHTALYWYRQSLGQGLEFLIYFQGNSAPDKSGLPSDRFSAERTGGSVSTLTIQRTQQEDSAVYLCASSLRVEETQYFGPGTRLLVL.

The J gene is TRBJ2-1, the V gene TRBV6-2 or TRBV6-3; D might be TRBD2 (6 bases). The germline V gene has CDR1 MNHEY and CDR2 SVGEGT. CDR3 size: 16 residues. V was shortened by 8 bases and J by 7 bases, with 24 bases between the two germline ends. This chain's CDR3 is CASGPRTNGRANEQFF. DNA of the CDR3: TGTGCCAGCGGTCCCCGGACTAACGGGAGAGCAAATGAGCAGTTCTTC.

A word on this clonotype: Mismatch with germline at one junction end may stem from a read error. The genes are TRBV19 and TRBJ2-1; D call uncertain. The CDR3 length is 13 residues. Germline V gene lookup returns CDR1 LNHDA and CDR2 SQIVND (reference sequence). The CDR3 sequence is CASSIRPYNGQFF. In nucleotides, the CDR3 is TGTGCCAGTAGTATAAGGCCTTACAATGGGCAGTTCTTC. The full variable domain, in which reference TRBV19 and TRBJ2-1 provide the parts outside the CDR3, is DGGITQSPKYLFRKEGQNVTLSCEQNLNHDAMYWYRQDPGQGLRLIYYSQIVNDFQKGDIAEGYSVSREKKESFPLTVTSAQKNPTAFYLCASSIRPYNGQFFGPGTRLTVL.

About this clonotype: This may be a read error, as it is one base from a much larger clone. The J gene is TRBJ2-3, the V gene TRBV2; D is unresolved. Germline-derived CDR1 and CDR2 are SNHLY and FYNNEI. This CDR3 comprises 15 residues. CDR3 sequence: CACSEVARSTDTQYF. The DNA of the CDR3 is TGTGCCTGCAGTGAAGTAGCCAGGAGCACAGATACGCAGTATTTT.

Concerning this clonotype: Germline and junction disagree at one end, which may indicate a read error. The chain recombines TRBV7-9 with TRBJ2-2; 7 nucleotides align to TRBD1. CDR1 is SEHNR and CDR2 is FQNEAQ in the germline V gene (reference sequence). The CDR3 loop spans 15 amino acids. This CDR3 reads CASNPGQVNTGELLF. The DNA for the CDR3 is TGTGCCAGTAACCCCGGACAGGTGAACACAGGGGAGCTGCTTTTT.

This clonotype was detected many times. This CDR3 reads CASSISSGYEQYF. CDR3 coding DNA: TGTGCCAGTAGTATCAGTAGTGGCTACGAGCAGTACTTC. The rearrangement uses TRBV19 and TRBJ2-7; D is uncertain. V shed 3 bases and J shed 3 bases, with 9 bases lying between them. CDR1 is LNHDA, CDR2 SQIVND, per germline (reference sequence). The CDR3 spans 13 residues. The whole variable domain, filled in from reference TRBV19 and TRBJ2-7, reads DGGITQSPKYLFRKEGQNVTLSCEQNLNHDAMYWYRQDPGQGLRLIYYSQIVNDFQKGDIAEGYSVSREKKESFPLTVTSAQKNPTAFYLCASSISSGYEQYFGPGTRLTVT.

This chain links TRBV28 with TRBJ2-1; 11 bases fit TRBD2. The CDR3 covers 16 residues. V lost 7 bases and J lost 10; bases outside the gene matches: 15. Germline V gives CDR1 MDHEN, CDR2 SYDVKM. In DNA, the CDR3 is TGTGCCAGCACCCTACGACTAGCGGGATCTCGGTGCGAGCAGTTCTTC. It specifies CASTLRLAGSRCEQFF.

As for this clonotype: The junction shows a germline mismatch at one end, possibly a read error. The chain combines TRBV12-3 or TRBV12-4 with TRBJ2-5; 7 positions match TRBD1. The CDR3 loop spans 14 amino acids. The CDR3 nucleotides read TGTACCAACGCTCAGGGACAGTCCCAAGAGACCCATTACTTC. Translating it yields CTNAQGQSQETHYF.

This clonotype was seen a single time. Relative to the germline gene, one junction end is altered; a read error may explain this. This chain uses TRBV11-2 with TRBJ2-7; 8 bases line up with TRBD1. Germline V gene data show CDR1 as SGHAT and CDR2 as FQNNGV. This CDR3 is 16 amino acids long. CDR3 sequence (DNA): TGTGCCAGCAGCTTATCAGGGGGCCCGTTTGACTACGGGCAGTACTTC. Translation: CASSLSGGPFDYGQYF.

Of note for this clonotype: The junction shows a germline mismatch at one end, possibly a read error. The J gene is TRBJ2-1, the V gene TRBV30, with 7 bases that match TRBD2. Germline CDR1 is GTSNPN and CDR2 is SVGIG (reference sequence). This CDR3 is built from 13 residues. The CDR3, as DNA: TGTGCCTGGAGTCACAGCGGGAACAATGAGCAATTGTTC. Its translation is CAWSHSGNNEQLF.

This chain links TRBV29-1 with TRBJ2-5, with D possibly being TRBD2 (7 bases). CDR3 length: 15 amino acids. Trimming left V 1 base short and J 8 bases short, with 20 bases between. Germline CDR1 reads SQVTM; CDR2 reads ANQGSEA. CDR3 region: CSVEAEGGRADTQYF. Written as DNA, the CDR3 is TGCAGCGTTGAAGCGGAGGGGGGGCGAGCAGATACCCAGTACTTC. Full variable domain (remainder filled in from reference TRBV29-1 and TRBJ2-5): SAVISQKPSRDICQRGTSLTIQCQVDSQVTMMFWYRQQPGQSLTLIATANQGSEATYESGFVIDKFPISRPNLTFSTLTVSNMSPEDSSIYLCSVEAEGGRADTQYFGPGTRLLVL.

The DNA for the CDR3 is TGCAGTGCCCTTTTATCGGGACAGAAAAACATTCAGTACTTC. It codes for CSALLSGQKNIQYF. This chain connects TRBV20-1 to TRBJ2-4; 7 nucleotides line up with TRBD1. V gave up 6 bases and J gave up 4 bases; unmatched junction bases: 9. The germline gives CDR1 DFQATT, CDR2 SNEGSKA (reference sequence). This CDR3 is built from 14 residues.

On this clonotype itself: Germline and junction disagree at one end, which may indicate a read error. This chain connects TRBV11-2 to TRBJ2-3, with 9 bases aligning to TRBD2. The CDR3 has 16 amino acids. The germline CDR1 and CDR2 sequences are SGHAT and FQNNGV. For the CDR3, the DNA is TGTACCAGCAGTTCGGGACTAGCAGGTGTGGCAGATACGCAGTATTTT. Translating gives CTSSSGLAGVADTQYF.

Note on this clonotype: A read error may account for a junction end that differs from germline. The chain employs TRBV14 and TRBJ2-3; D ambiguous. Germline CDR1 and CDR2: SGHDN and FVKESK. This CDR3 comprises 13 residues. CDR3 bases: TGTGCCGGCAGCCAGACGGAACAGACTACGCAGTATTTT. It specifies CAGSQTEQTTQYF.

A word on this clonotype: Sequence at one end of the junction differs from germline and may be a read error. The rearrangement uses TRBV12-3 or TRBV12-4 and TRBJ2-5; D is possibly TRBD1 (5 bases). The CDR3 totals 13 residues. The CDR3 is CVSSRSETESQYF. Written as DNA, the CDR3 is TGTGTCAGCAGCCGAAGCGAGACAGAGAGCCAGTACTTC.

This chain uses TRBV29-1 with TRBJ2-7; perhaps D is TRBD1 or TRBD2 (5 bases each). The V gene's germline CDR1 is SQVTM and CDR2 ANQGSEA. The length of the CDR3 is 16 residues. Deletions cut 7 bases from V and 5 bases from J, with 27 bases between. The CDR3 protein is CSAMRPGTGTPHEQYF. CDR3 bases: TGCAGCGCCATGAGACCTGGGACCGGCACTCCCCACGAGCAGTACTTC.

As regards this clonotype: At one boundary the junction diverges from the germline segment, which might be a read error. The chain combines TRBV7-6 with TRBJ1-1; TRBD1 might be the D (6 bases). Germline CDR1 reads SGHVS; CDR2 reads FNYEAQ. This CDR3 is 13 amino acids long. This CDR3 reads CASNLRGYIEAFF. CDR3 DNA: TGTGCCAGCAACTTAAGGGGGTACATTGAAGCTTTCTTT. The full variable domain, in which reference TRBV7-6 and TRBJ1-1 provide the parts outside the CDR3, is GAGVSQSPRYKVTKRGQDVALRCDPISGHVSLYWYRQALGQGPEFLTYFNYEAQQDKSGLPNDRFSAERPEGSISTLTIQRTEQRDSAMYRCASNLRGYIEAFFGQGTRLTVV.

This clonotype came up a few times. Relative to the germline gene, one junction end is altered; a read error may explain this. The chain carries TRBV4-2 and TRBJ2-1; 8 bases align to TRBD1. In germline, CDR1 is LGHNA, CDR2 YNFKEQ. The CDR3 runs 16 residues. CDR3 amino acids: CANSHAGRQGNNEQLF. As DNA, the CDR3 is TGTGCCAACAGCCATGCCGGGAGACAGGGGAACAATGAGCAGTTATTC.

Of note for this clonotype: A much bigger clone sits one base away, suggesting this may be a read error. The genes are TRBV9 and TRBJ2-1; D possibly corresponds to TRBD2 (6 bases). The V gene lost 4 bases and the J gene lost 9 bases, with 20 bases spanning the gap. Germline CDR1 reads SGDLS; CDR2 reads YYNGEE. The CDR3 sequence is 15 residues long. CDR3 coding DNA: TGTGCCAGCAGCCCACTGGACGCCCGGGGGAGTGAGCAGTTCTTC. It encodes CASSPLDARGSEQFF.

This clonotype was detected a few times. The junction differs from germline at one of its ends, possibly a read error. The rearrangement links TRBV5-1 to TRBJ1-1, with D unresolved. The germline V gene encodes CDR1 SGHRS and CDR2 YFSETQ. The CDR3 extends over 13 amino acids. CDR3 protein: CASRPDMNTEVFF. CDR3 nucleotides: TGCGCCAGCAGACCCGACATGAACACTGAAGTTTTCTTC.

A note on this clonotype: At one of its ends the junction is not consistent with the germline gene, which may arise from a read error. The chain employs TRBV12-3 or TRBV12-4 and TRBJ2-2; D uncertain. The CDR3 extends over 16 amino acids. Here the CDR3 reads CASTLFESPNTRELFF. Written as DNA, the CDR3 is TGTGCTAGCACTTTATTTGAGAGTCCGAACACCAGGGAGCTGTTTTTT.

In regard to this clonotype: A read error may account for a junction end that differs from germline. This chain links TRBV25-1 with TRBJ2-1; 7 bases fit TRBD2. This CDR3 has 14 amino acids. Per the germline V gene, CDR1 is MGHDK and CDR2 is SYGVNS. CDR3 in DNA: TGTGTCAGCAGGGAGGGCGGGGTTCCCAATGAGCAGTTCTTC. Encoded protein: CVSREGGVPNEQFF.

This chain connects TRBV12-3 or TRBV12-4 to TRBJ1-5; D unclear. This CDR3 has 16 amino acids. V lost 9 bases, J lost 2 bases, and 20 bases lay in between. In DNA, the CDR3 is TGTGCCAGTAGCTTAGCCATGGTATATGGCAATCAGCCCCAGCATTTT. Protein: CASSLAMVYGNQPQHF.

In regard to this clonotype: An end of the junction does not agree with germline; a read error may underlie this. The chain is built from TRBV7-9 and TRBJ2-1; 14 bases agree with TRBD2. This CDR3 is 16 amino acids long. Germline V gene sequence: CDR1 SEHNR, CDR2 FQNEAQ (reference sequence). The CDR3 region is CACSLWIGTSGGEQFF. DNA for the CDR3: TGTGCCTGCAGCTTATGGATCGGGACTAGCGGGGGTGAGCAGTTCTTC.

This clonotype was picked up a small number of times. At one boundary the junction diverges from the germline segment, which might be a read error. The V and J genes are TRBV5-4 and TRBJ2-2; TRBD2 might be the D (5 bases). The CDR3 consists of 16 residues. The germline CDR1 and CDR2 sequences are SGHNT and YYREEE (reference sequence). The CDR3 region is CASSLTSGSRTGELSF. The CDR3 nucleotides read TGTGCCAGCAGCTTGACTAGTGGGAGTCGGACCGGGGAGCTGTCTTTT.

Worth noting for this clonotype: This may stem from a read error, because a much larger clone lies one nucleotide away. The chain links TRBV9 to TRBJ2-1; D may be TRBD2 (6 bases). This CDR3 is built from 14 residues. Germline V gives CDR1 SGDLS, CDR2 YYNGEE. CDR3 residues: CDSSVGTPAHEQFF. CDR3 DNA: TGTGACAGCAGCGTAGGGACTCCAGCCCATGAGCAGTTCTTC. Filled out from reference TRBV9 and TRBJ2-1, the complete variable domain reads DSGVTQTPKHLITATGQRVTLRCSPRSGDLSVYWYQQSLDQGLQFLIQYYNGEERAKGNILERFSAQQFPDLHSELNLSSLELGDSALYFCDSSVGTPAHEQFFGPGTRLTVL.